Below, 29 T cell receptor beta chains from the same sample are listed, as sequenced in a study of T cell responses to AZD1222 COVID-19 vaccine. Profiling relied on immunoSEQ multiplex PCR, and the TCRdb table lists in-frame clones only, not all of them. The sample contains about 180,000 clones, roughly 91% of which appear only once. The starting material was peripheral blood, obtained 28 days after the second AZD1222 dose. These receptors were taken from an adult who received the AZD1222 COVID-19 vaccine.

This chain joins TRBV28 and TRBJ1-3; 8 bases are a match to TRBD1. V was clipped by 3 bases and J by 3 bases; unmatched bases: 1. Per germline, CDR1 MDHEN and CDR2 SYDVKM. This CDR3 spans 14 amino acids. In nucleotides, the CDR3 is TGTGCCAGCAGTTTCAGGGGGCTTGGAAACACCATATATTTT. It is translated as CASSFRGLGNTIYF.

The chain recombines TRBV5-1 with TRBJ2-3; 8 positions agree with TRBD1. The junction had 9 bases not matched to a gene; V was cut back by 7 bases and J by 2 bases. CDR3 size: 15 residues. Germline lookup yields CDR1 SGHRS and CDR2 YFSETQ. CDR3 nucleotides: TGCGCCAGCGGGACTGACAGGGGTCCCACAGATACGCAGTATTTT. Translation: CASGTDRGPTDTQYF.

The V gene is TRBV6-6, the J gene TRBJ1-3, with D possibly being TRBD1 (6 bases). V was cut by 6 bases and J by 0 bases, with 12 bases left in between. CDR1 and CDR2 (germline): MNHNY, SVGAGI (reference sequence). The CDR3 runs 15 residues. The CDR3 nucleotides read TGTGCCAGCAGGGGGGCAATCGACTCTGGAAACACCATATATTTT. It yields the protein CASRGAIDSGNTIYF.

The gene calls are TRBV2 and TRBJ1-5; D is ambiguous. The CDR3 loop spans 14 amino acids. From germline, CDR1 is SNHLY and CDR2 FYNNEI. Deletions cut 5 bases from V and 0 bases from J, with 8 bases between. The CDR3 DNA reads as TGTGCCAGCAGTCCCGGGAGTAGCAATCAGCCCCAGCATTTT. This translates into CASSPGSSNQPQHF.

On this clone itself: This CDR3 is also generated by other DNA sequences in the sample. The CDR3 nucleotides read TGTGCCAGCAGTGATCAGGGGAACACTGAAGCTTTCTTT. Its translation is CASSDQGNTEAFF. This sequence joins TRBV2 and TRBJ1-1; a possible D gene is TRBD1 (5 bases). Trimming removed 3 bases from V and 1 base from J, with 6 bases in between. This CDR3 is 13 amino acids long. CDR1 and CDR2 from the germline V gene are SNHLY and FYNNEI.

The chain recombines TRBV6-5 with TRBJ2-5; 10 bases agree with TRBD1. The CDR3 runs 15 residues. Germline CDR1 MNHEY, CDR2 SVGAGI. V lost 6 bases to trimming and J lost 5 bases; unmatched junction nucleotides: 9. In DNA, the CDR3 is TGTGCCAGCAGGAGGGGGACAGGGGTCGGGGAGACCCAGTACTTC. This translates into CASRRGTGVGETQYF.

This rearrangement joins TRBV6-6 to TRBJ2-1, with D hard to call. CDR3 length: 12 residues. The V end was cut by 4 bases, the J end by 2 bases, with 3 bases between. Germline CDR1 and CDR2: MNHNY and SVGAGI (reference sequence). The CDR3 loop reads CASSLPYNEQFF. DNA of the CDR3: TGTGCCAGCAGTTTACCCTACAATGAGCAGTTCTTC.

The chain uses TRBV11-1 and TRBJ1-1, with D possibly TRBD1 on 5 matching bases. The CDR3 runs to 13 residues. V lost 3 bases and J 6 bases, leaving 11 bases between the germline ends. Germline-derived CDR1 and CDR2 are SGHAT and FQDESV (reference sequence). The CDR3 region has the DNA TGTGCCAGCAGCTTCGCAGGGAGGGCTGAAGCTTTCTTT. Translation: CASSFAGRAEAFF.

The V call is TRBV7-9, the J call TRBJ1-6, with 7 bases lining up with TRBD1. The CDR3 is 17 amino acids. Germline CDR1 and CDR2: SEHNR and FQNEAQ (reference sequence). J gave up 7 bases and V 2 bases, and 11 bases lay outside the gene matches. CDR3 nucleotide sequence: TGTGCCAGCAGCTTAATGGGAACCGGGACAGCAAATTCACCCCTCCACTTT. This sequence encodes CASSLMGTGTANSPLHF.

The chain is built from TRBV28 and TRBJ1-1; D remains ambiguous. CDR3 length equals 14 residues. The V gene lost 1 base and the J gene lost 6 bases, with 12 bases spanning the gap. Germline V gene data show CDR1 as MDHEN and CDR2 as SYDVKM. The CDR3 nucleotides read TGTGCCAGCAGTTTATATATAGGAGAATCTGAAGCTTTCTTT. This gives the protein CASSLYIGESEAFF.

V is TRBV27 and J is TRBJ1-6; D unclear. CDR3 length: 14 amino acids. CDR1 and CDR2 (germline): MNHEY, SMNVEV (reference sequence). Trimming cost V 3 bases and J 8 bases, with 11 bases left between them. The CDR3 nucleotides are TGTGCCAGCAGTTTTAAGGGAGACGATTCACCCCTCCACTTT. Its translation is CASSFKGDDSPLHF.

Only one count was recorded for this clone. The rearrangement uses TRBV2 and TRBJ2-7; 7 bases fit TRBD1. Germline V lookup: CDR1 SNHLY, CDR2 FYNNEI. The CDR3 sequence is 14 residues long. V lost 3 bases and J lost 2; bases outside the gene matches: 4. CDR3 sequence (DNA): TGTGCCAGCAGTGACCAGACAGGGACCTACGAGCAGTACTTC. Its translation is CASSDQTGTYEQYF. The variable domain in full, with the rest retrieved from reference TRBV2 and TRBJ2-7, is EPEVTQTPSHQVTQMGQEVILRCVPISNHLYFYWYRQILGQKVEFLVSFYNNEISEKSEIFDDQFSVERPDGSNFTLKIRSTKLEDSAMYFCASSDQTGTYEQYFGPGTRLTVT.

The CDR3 sequence: CASSSTGQGGTEAFF. In nucleotides, the CDR3 is TGTGCCAGCAGCTCTACGGGACAGGGCGGCACTGAAGCTTTCTTT. The rearrangement joins TRBV7-2 to TRBJ1-1, with 9 bases fitting TRBD1. This CDR3 comprises 15 residues. CDR1 is SGHTA and CDR2 is FQGNSA in the germline V gene. Germline trimming cut 4 bases from V and 4 bases from J; bases unmatched to any gene: 7.

The chain links TRBV19 to TRBJ1-3, with D possibly matching TRBD1 (5 bases). The CDR3 extends over 15 amino acids. Trimming pared 4 bases from V and 0 bases from J, leaving 10 bases between. From germline, CDR1 is LNHDA and CDR2 SQIVND (reference sequence). The CDR3 here is CASSTYRSSGNTIYF. The CDR3 DNA reads TGTGCCAGTAGTACCTACAGGAGCTCTGGAAACACCATATATTTT.

The V call is TRBV29-1, the J call TRBJ1-1; D unresolved. V lost 0 bases, J lost 4 bases, and 6 bases lay in between. Germline CDR1 and CDR2: SQVTM and ANQGSEA. The CDR3 sequence is 12 residues long. Here the CDR3 DNA reads TGCAGCGTTGAAGATTGGGGCACTGAAGCTTTCTTT. As protein: CSVEDWGTEAFF.

This chain joins TRBV7-8 and TRBJ2-7; 8 nucleotides agree with TRBD1. From germline, CDR1 is SGHVS and CDR2 FQNEAQ. The V and J ends lost 4 bases and 4 bases, in that order; junction bases with no gene match: 6. There are 14 residues in the CDR3. The CDR3 coding sequence is TGTGCCAGCAGCTCGGACAGGGCTGGGTACGAGCAGTACTTC. Its protein is CASSSDRAGYEQYF. Complete variable domain (other parts from reference TRBV7-8 and TRBJ2-7): GAGVSQSPRYKVAKRGQDVALRCDPISGHVSLFWYQQALGQGPEFLTYFQNEAQLDKSGLPSDRFFAERPEGSVSTLKIQRTQQEDSAVYLCASSSDRAGYEQYFGPGTRLTVT.

The chain links TRBV27 to TRBJ2-7; 9 nucleotides agree with TRBD1. Germline V gene sequence: CDR1 MNHEY, CDR2 SMNVEV (reference sequence). V dropped 3 bases and J dropped 4; count of bases not matched to a gene: 4. CDR3 length: 14 residues. CDR3 loop: CASSFLGQGYEQYF. CDR3 DNA: TGTGCCAGCAGTTTCCTGGGACAGGGTTACGAGCAGTACTTC.

This chain links TRBV28 with TRBJ2-5; no definite D call. There are 12 residues in the CDR3. Germline CDR1 and CDR2: MDHEN and SYDVKM. Trimming cost V 5 bases and J 5 bases, with 9 bases left between them. The CDR3 loop is CASSPPLETQYF. CDR3 DNA: TGTGCCAGCAGTCCTCCCTTGGAGACCCAGTACTTC.

The genes are TRBV3-1 (or the pseudogene TRBV3-2) and TRBJ2-5; a weak D match, TRBD2 (5 bases). The V and J ends lost 1 base and 4 bases respectively, with 10 bases between them. The length of the CDR3 is 14 residues. Looked up from germline, CDR1 is LGHDT and CDR2 is YNNKEL (reference sequence). In DNA form, the CDR3 reads TGTGCCAGCAGCCAAGGAATAGGAGGAGAGACCCAGTACTTC. It codes for CASSQGIGGETQYF.

This clone was picked up one time. The J gene is TRBJ1-4, the V gene TRBV5-5; D is undetermined. This CDR3 has 16 amino acids. V was pared by 4 bases and J by 0 bases, with 13 bases between. Germline V gene lookup returns CDR1 SGHKS and CDR2 YYEKEE (reference sequence). The DNA of the CDR3 is TGTGCCAGCAGCCCCTCGAGCCGATCAACTAATGAAAAACTGTTTTTT. It encodes CASSPSSRSTNEKLFF.

A single count supports this clone. The rearrangement uses TRBV19 and TRBJ2-3, with a weak D call TRBD2 (6 bases). This CDR3 has 14 amino acids. Trimming cost V 7 bases and J 3 bases, with 14 bases left between them. Germline V gene sequence: CDR1 LNHDA, CDR2 SQIVND (reference sequence). Here the CDR3 DNA reads TGTGCCAGTACCAAGGAGGGGTCTACAGATACGCAGTATTTT. It translates to CASTKEGSTDTQYF.

The chain recombines TRBV7-9 with TRBJ2-2, with 11 bases that match TRBD1. The CDR3 length is 16 residues. Germline V CDR1 and CDR2: SEHNR, FQNEAQ (reference sequence). Trimming removed 0 bases from V and 3 bases from J; junction bases left unmatched: 0. The CDR3 DNA reads TGTGCCAGCAGCTTAGCGGGACAGGGGGACACCGGGGAGCTGTTTTTT. Translation: CASSLAGQGDTGELFF.

The chain links TRBV7-2 to TRBJ2-1; maybe TRBD2 (5 bases). CDR1 is SGHTA and CDR2 is FQGNSA in the germline V gene. Trimming removed 6 bases from V and 8 bases from J, with 20 bases in between. The CDR3 length is 15 residues. The CDR3 nucleotides read TGTGCCAGCAGTTCCCCCGGGGTGGGTAGGGATGAGCAGTTCTTC. As protein: CASSSPGVGRDEQFF.

DNA for the CDR3: TGTGCCAGCAGCCCCAGACAGGGGGCGGGGGAGCAGTACTTC. Residues: CASSPRQGAGEQYF. The rearrangement joins TRBV9 to TRBJ2-7, with 10 bases that match TRBD1. This CDR3 has 14 amino acids. Germline trimming cut 4 bases from V and 7 bases from J; bases unmatched to any gene: 8. From germline, CDR1 is SGDLS and CDR2 YYNGEE. Looking up the rest from reference TRBV9 and TRBJ2-7 gives the full variable domain: DSGVTQTPKHLITATGQRVTLRCSPRSGDLSVYWYQQSLDQGLQFLIQYYNGEERAKGNILERFSAQQFPDLHSELNLSSLELGDSALYFCASSPRQGAGEQYFGPGTRLTVT.

The J gene is TRBJ2-4, the V gene TRBV28; D possibly uses TRBD1 or TRBD2 (7 bases each). Germline V gene sequence: CDR1 MDHEN, CDR2 SYDVKM. The CDR3 sequence is 12 residues long. With 6 bases removed from V and 12 bases from J, the gap between germline ends came to 15 bases. Here the CDR3 reads CASSSGTDSQYF. The CDR3 coding sequence is TGTGCCAGCAGCAGCGGGACAGACTCTCAGTACTTC.

The rearrangement links TRBV19 to TRBJ1-3, with D possibly TRBD1 on 5 matching bases. Trimming stripped 2 bases from V and 0 bases from J, with 11 bases between. The CDR3 spans 16 residues. Germline loops: CDR1 LNHDA, CDR2 SQIVND (reference sequence). The CDR3 DNA sequence: TGTGCCAGTAGTATAAGGGGCGGGAGCTCTGGAAACACCATATATTTT. Its protein is CASSIRGGSSGNTIYF.

The rearrangement uses TRBV4-1 and TRBJ1-5, with D unclear. The CDR3 has 16 amino acids. CDR1 is MGHRA, CDR2 YSYEKL, per germline. V was clipped by 0 bases and J by 7 bases, with 16 bases between them. The DNA of the CDR3 is TGCGCCAGCAGCCAAGAAGACGGCGCCTTCGGACAGCCCCAGCATTTT. Protein sequence: CASSQEDGAFGQPQHF.

The J gene is TRBJ2-6, the V gene TRBV4-3; the D gene could be TRBD1 or TRBD2 (5 bases each). Trimming removed 4 bases at V and 4 bases at J, with 17 bases between. The CDR3 contains 17 residues. Germline V gene lookup returns CDR1 LGHNA and CDR2 YSLEER. CDR3: CASSLSGTARGANVLTF. CDR3 sequence (DNA): TGCGCCAGCAGCCTATCCGGGACCGCCCGAGGGGCCAACGTCCTGACTTTC.

This CDR3 is CASSLAVTGLTGELFF. In nucleotides, the CDR3 is TGTGCCAGCAGCCTCGCCGTCACGGGGCTCACCGGGGAGCTGTTTTTT. The V and J genes are TRBV7-6 and TRBJ2-2, with D perhaps assigned TRBD1 or TRBD2 (5 bases each). With 5 bases removed from V and 4 bases from J, the gap between germline ends came to 17 bases. The CDR3 totals 16 residues. Germline lookup yields CDR1 SGHVS and CDR2 FNYEAQ.